The text below deals with one T cell receptor beta chain. Its target is not known. Unsorted PBMCs provided DNA that was sequenced on ten immunoSEQ deep assay plates. Produced via immunoSEQ multiplex PCR; TCRdb's table is partial and in-frame only. The sample comprises about 600,000 clones, about 80% of which are singletons, and approximately 12% rests with the top ten. These data come from a study of shared clonotypes between healthy human individuals. Study-level results: Blood was the only sampled material, and tissue repertoires likely differ.

V lost 4 bases, J lost 0 bases, and 6 bases lay in between. The CDR3 extends over 14 amino acids. Looked up from germline, CDR1 is SGHVS and CDR2 is FNYEAQ. There were no recent acute infections or vaccinations among the donors, who were healthy HIV-negative adults. With unsorted samples, genomic DNA was obtained from 75 million to 90 million PBMCs. This rearrangement joins TRBV7-6 to TRBJ2-2, with D unclear. Material for sequencing was PBMCs. The clonotype was recovered from a woman aged 40 to 55 in good health. Some clones in this sample may be carry-over from other donors' samples. In DNA form, the CDR3 reads TGTGCCAGCAGCTCGTTACCGAACACCGGGGAGCTGTTTTTT. This translates into CASSSLPNTGELFF.